The 24 T cell receptor beta chains reported below all come from one sample, sequenced in a study of metastatic and nonmetastatic thyroid tumors. The entire patient cohort was treatment-naive prior to thyroid surgery. TCRdb re-called the PCR reads through MiXCR. The sample holds around 30,000 clones, about 18% seen once. The sequenced sample was blood. The receptors derive from a female donor with papillary thyroid cancer or a benign thyroid nodule (not recorded which). Some clones in this sample may be carry-over from other donors' samples.

This clone was seen a handful of times. V is TRBV28 and J is TRBJ2-7; TRBD1 agrees at 9 bases. The CDR3 runs 16 residues. CDR1 and CDR2 from the germline V gene are MDHEN and SYDVKM. V dropped 6 bases and J dropped 3; count of bases not matched to a gene: 12. CDR3 amino acids: CASSSRRTGEDYEQYF. For the CDR3, the DNA is TGTGCCAGCAGCTCCAGGCGGACAGGGGAGGACTACGAGCAGTACTTC.

Worth noting for this clone: In this CDR3 the conserved last residue, phenylalanine or tryptophan, is missing, so a read error is likely. The V gene is TRBV19, the J gene TRBJ2-3; possibly TRBD2 for D (6 bases). With 7 bases removed from V and 4 bases from J, the gap between germline ends came to 15 bases. Germline CDR1 LNHDA, CDR2 SQIVND (reference sequence). The CDR3 covers 14 residues. The CDR3 here is CASKRAQIADTQYL. The CDR3 DNA sequence: TGTGCCAGTAAGCGGGCCCAGATCGCAGATACGCAGTATCTT.

This clone has only one observation. The V and J genes are TRBV20-1 and TRBJ2-5; D perhaps matches TRBD1 (6 bases). CDR1 DFQATT and CDR2 SNEGSKA come from the germline V gene (reference sequence). The length of the CDR3 is 13 residues. Trimming took off 0 bases at V and 4 bases at J, with 9 bases between the two ends. The CDR3 bases are TGCAGTGCTAGAGATCTAGGGGGAGAGACCCAGTACTTC. It is translated as CSARDLGGETQYF.

This clone was picked up many times. The CDR3 spells CSARDWGQGSSYEQYF. Written as DNA, the CDR3 is TGCAGTGCTAGAGATTGGGGACAGGGGAGCTCCTACGAGCAGTACTTC. The rearrangement uses TRBV20-1 and TRBJ2-7, with 10 bases lining up with TRBD1. V lost 0 bases to trimming and J lost 0 bases; unmatched junction nucleotides: 5. Germline V gives CDR1 DFQATT, CDR2 SNEGSKA (reference sequence). This CDR3 spans 16 amino acids.

The chain combines TRBV4-1 with TRBJ1-5, with TRBD1 identical over 7 bases. Germline CDR1 is MGHRA and CDR2 is YSYEKL. The CDR3 totals 15 residues. V was clipped by 3 bases and J by 3 bases; unmatched bases: 5. The CDR3 loop reads CASSQLGTVNQPQHF. The CDR3 DNA sequence: TGCGCCAGCAGCCAGCTCGGGACAGTCAATCAGCCCCAGCATTTT.

Relative to its sample, this clone is medium-sized. The V gene is TRBV4-2, the J gene TRBJ1-5; possible D gene TRBD1, 5 bases. CDR1 and CDR2 from the germline V gene are LGHNA and YNFKEQ. The CDR3 spans 17 residues. Trimming stripped 0 bases from V and 3 bases from J, with 15 bases between. The CDR3 region is CASSQESPGGDNQPQHF. CDR3 bases: TGTGCCAGCAGCCAAGAATCCCCGGGGGGGGACAATCAGCCCCAGCATTTT.

This clone was observed many times. V usage is TRBV27 and J usage is TRBJ2-3; D might be TRBD1 (5 bases). The germline V gene has CDR1 MNHEY and CDR2 SMNVEV (reference sequence). The V end lost 3 bases, the J end lost 8 bases, and 18 bases lay between the germline ends. This CDR3 contains 15 residues. CDR3 in DNA: TGTGCCAGCAGTTTTAGTTTAAGGGGTGAAGGTACGCAGTATTTT. It specifies CASSFSLRGEGTQYF.

This clone occurred a few times. V and J are TRBV6-1 and TRBJ2-7, with TRBD2 matching 7 bases. CDR1 and CDR2 (germline): MNHNS, SASEGT. With V trimmed by 6 bases and J by 0 bases, 5 bases remained unmatched. The length of the CDR3 is 14 residues. In DNA, the CDR3 is TGTGCCAGCAGCCCGACTAGCCTCTCCTACGAGCAGTACTTC. This encodes CASSPTSLSYEQYF.

There are many counts of this clone. The chain uses TRBV5-1 and TRBJ1-2; TRBD1 is a possible D gene (6 bases). This CDR3 has 15 amino acids. Germline V CDR1 and CDR2: SGHRS, YFSETQ. V lost 1 base, J lost 4 bases, and 14 bases lay in between. CDR3 amino acids: CASSLLGAGGYGYTF. The CDR3 coding sequence is TGCGCCAGCAGCTTGCTGGGGGCGGGTGGCTATGGCTACACCTTC.

At least ten counts were recorded for this clone. The rearrangement joins TRBV10-2 to TRBJ2-3, with D unclear. This CDR3 has 12 residues. The V gene lost 3 bases and the J gene lost 3 bases, with 4 bases spanning the gap. Per germline, CDR1 WSHSY and CDR2 SAAADI. The CDR3 DNA follows: TGCGCCAGCAGTGAATTTACAGATACGCAGTATTTT. Translated, it gives CASSEFTDTQYF.

In this sample, this clone turned up many times. The gene calls are TRBV9 and TRBJ2-6, with D unclear. This CDR3 contains 16 residues. Germline assignment: CDR1 SGDLS and CDR2 YYNGEE. V dropped 4 bases and J dropped 0 bases, with 11 bases sitting between them. The CDR3 coding sequence is TGTGCCAGCAGCTCCCGGGCCTCCTCTGGGGCCAACGTCCTGACTTTC. This sequence encodes CASSSRASSGANVLTF.

This clone was observed many times. This chain connects TRBV28 to TRBJ1-2; D may be TRBD1 (5 bases). The CDR3 is 14 residues long. V was shortened by 2 bases and J by 2 bases, with 9 bases between the two germline ends. Germline V gene data show CDR1 as MDHEN and CDR2 as SYDVKM. In DNA form, the CDR3 reads TGTGCCAGCAGTTTACTCCGACAGAACTATGGCTACACCTTC. Its translation is CASSLLRQNYGYTF.

This clone was counted at least ten times. The V gene is TRBV6-1, the J gene TRBJ2-7; D remains ambiguous. V lost 5 bases and J 4 bases, leaving 6 bases between the germline ends. This CDR3 region has 11 residues. Germline-derived CDR1 and CDR2 are MNHNS and SASEGT. The CDR3 is CASSFSYEQYF. The CDR3 region has the DNA TGTGCCAGCAGTTTTAGTTACGAGCAGTACTTC.

The genes are TRBV2 and TRBJ1-6; D is undetermined. Per the germline V gene, CDR1 is SNHLY and CDR2 is FYNNEI. V lost 0 bases to trimming and J lost 9 bases, with 12 bases between them. CDR3 size: 15 residues. The CDR3 region is CASSEAESPGSPLHF. CDR3 in DNA: TGTGCCAGCAGTGAAGCGGAGAGTCCAGGTTCACCCCTCCACTTT.

In this sample, this clone turned up a few times. The chain is built from TRBV10-3 and TRBJ1-3, with no clear D. V was shortened by 0 bases and J by 2 bases, with 14 bases between the two germline ends. CDR3 size: 17 residues. Germline V gene data show CDR1 as ENHRY and CDR2 as SYGVKD. CDR3 loop: CAISESRWRVAGNTIYF. The CDR3 DNA reads as TGTGCCATCAGTGAGTCGAGATGGAGGGTTGCTGGAAACACCATATATTTT.

This clone has at least ten counts. The chain links TRBV15 to TRBJ2-5; D is unclear. The V end was cut by 8 bases, the J end by 1 base, with 14 bases between. Germline CDR1 is LNHNV and CDR2 is YYDKDF (reference sequence). The length of the CDR3 is 14 residues. The CDR3 reads CATALSGVQETQYF. In DNA form, the CDR3 reads TGTGCCACCGCCCTTTCCGGAGTCCAAGAGACCCAGTACTTC.

This clone was counted a few times. V usage is TRBV20-1 and J usage is TRBJ1-2; 8 bases are a match to TRBD1. V lost 3 bases to trimming and J lost 8 bases; unmatched junction nucleotides: 5. This CDR3 has 12 residues. CDR1 DFQATT and CDR2 SNEGSKA come from the germline V gene (reference sequence). The CDR3 spells CSASDRGNGYTF. As DNA, the CDR3 is TGCAGTGCTAGTGACAGGGGAAACGGCTACACCTTC.

This clone was detected many times. J is TRBJ2-3 and V is TRBV27; no clear D. CDR1 and CDR2 from the germline V gene are MNHEY and SMNVEV (reference sequence). The CDR3 runs to 13 residues. The V end lost 0 bases, the J end lost 4 bases, and 5 bases lay between the germline ends. Written as DNA, the CDR3 is TGTGCCAGCAGTTTATCGAGGCCAGATACGCAGTATTTT. It yields the protein CASSLSRPDTQYF.

V and J are TRBV20-1 and TRBJ2-7; TRBD2 matches 8 bases. The germline V gene has CDR1 DFQATT and CDR2 SNEGSKA (reference sequence). CDR3 length: 14 amino acids. V trimming: 1 base; J trimming: 0 bases; junction bases outside the gene matches: 2. The CDR3 sequence is CSARGGGSSYEQYF. The CDR3, as DNA: TGCAGTGCTAGAGGCGGGGGGAGCTCCTACGAGCAGTACTTC.

By share, this clone counts as medium-sized. The chain joins TRBV2 to TRBJ1-1; D may be TRBD1 (5 bases). This CDR3 region has 14 residues. Trimming removed 4 bases from V and 10 bases from J, with 19 bases in between. CDR1 and CDR2 from the germline V gene are SNHLY and FYNNEI. This CDR3 is CASSVQDMPEAAFF. The CDR3 DNA is TGTGCCAGCAGTGTCCAGGACATGCCCGAGGCAGCTTTCTTT. The complete variable domain, with remaining parts taken from reference TRBV2 and TRBJ1-1, reads EPEVTQTPSHQVTQMGQEVILRCVPISNHLYFYWYRQILGQKVEFLVSFYNNEISEKSEIFDDQFSVERPDGSNFTLKIRSTKLEDSAMYFCASSVQDMPEAAFFGQGTRLTVV.

By share, this clone ranks as medium-sized. The chain couples TRBV6-5 to TRBJ2-2; TRBD2 matches at 11 bases. The CDR3 sequence is 18 residues long. J lost 0 bases, V lost 0 bases, and 3 bases had no gene match. CDR1 is MNHEY and CDR2 is SVGAGI in the germline V gene. The DNA for the CDR3 is TGTGCCAGCAGTTACTCAGGGACTAGCGGAGCGAACACCGGGGAGCTGTTTTTT. As protein: CASSYSGTSGANTGELFF.

This clone was observed at least ten times. The CDR3 DNA is TGTGCCACCAGTGACCGACAGGCGAGTGAAAAACTGTTTTTT. Its protein product is CATSDRQASEKLFF. The V gene is TRBV24-1, the J gene TRBJ1-4; D possibly corresponds to TRBD1 (6 bases). The V end was cut by 4 bases, the J end by 7 bases, with 12 bases between. CDR1 is KGHDR and CDR2 is SFDVKD in the germline V gene. The CDR3 totals 14 residues.

In this sample, this clone turned up a few times. The junction departs from the called germline gene at one end, perhaps through a read error. This chain connects TRBV19 to TRBJ1-5; D uncertain. Germline CDR1 reads LNHDA; CDR2 reads SQIVND (reference sequence). The CDR3 consists of 14 residues. CDR3 coding DNA: TGTGTCAGTAGTATCGAGGCCCGGAGGCAGCCCCAGCATTTT. This sequence encodes CVSSIEARRQPQHF.

The J gene is TRBJ1-6, the V gene TRBV7-2, with no clear D. The CDR3 is made up of 15 amino acids. Germline V gene lookup returns CDR1 SGHTA and CDR2 FQGNSA. Trimming took off 2 bases at V and 5 bases at J, with 10 bases between the two ends. The CDR3 reads CASSLLGQNNSPLHF. Here the CDR3 DNA reads TGTGCCAGCAGCTTATTGGGCCAGAATAATTCACCCCTCCACTTT.